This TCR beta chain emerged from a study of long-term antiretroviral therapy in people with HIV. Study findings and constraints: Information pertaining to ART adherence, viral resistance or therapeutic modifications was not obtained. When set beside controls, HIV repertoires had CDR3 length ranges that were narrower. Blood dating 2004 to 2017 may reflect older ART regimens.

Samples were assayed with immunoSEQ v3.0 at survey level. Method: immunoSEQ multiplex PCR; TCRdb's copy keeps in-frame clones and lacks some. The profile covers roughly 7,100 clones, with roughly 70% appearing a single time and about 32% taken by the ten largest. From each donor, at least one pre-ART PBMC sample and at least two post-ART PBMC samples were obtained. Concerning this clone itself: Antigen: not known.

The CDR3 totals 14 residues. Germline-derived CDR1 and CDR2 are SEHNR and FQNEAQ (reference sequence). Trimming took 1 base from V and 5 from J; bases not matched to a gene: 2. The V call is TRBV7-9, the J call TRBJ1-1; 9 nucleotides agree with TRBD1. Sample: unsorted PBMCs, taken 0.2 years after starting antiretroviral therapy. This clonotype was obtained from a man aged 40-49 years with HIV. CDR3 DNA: TGTGCCAGCAGCTTAGGAGGACAGGGGACTGAAGCTTTCTTT. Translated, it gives CASSLGGQGTEAFF.